This note documents a single T cell receptor (beta chain) sequence. This table comes from immunoSEQ multiplex PCR, and its TCRdb copy is limited to in-frame clones, with some not included. The profile shows approximately 1.9 million clones, 85% to 95% of them singletons. The sample belongs to a study of shared clonotypes between healthy human individuals. This CDR3 has 16 residues. With V trimmed by 4 bases and J by 2 bases, 10 bases remained unmatched. Germline CDR1 MGHRA, CDR2 YSYEKL. Positive CCR7 selection of CD45RO-negative cells yielded the naive CD8 cells, and terminally differentiated effector memory CD45RA+ cells were excluded.

The TCR sequence derives from a young man in good health. Some clones in this sample may be carry-over from other donors' samples. The chain is built from TRBV4-1 and TRBJ2-7; 8 bases agree with TRBD1. Sequenced material: naive CD8+ T cells from PBMCs. The CDR3 loop is CASSPMGRDRTYEQYF. DNA of the CDR3: TGCGCCAGCAGCCCTATGGGCCGGGACAGGACCTACGAGCAGTACTTC.